Listed below are T cell receptor beta chains from one sample, sequenced in a study of patients and donors after allogeneic stem cell transplantation. From the RT-PCR reads, TCRdb called clonotypes with MiXCR, one entry per CDR3 protein. The sample holds some 880,000 distinct CDR3 sequences, roughly 18% seen once. The source material was blood, either unsorted or a sorted T cell fraction (not recorded which). These receptors originate from a human donor who was either an allogeneic HSCT recipient or a stem cell or donor lymphocyte infusion donor (not recorded which). It is not recorded whose cells these are; they may come from a transplant donor. CDR3s include the opening cysteine and the closing phenylalanine or tryptophan. The D gene is left open where the match is weak. Clone size appears in some rows only: once, few, many, or a class for an expanded clone.

d_gene	j_gene	v_gene	abundance	CDR3aa	CDR3nt
.	TRBJ2-1	TRBV10-3	many	CAISGVDTQHNEQFF	TGTGCCATCAGTGGGGTAGATACACAGCATAATGAGCAGTTCTTC
.	TRBJ1-1	TRBV5-6	few	CASSLAVGVMNTEAFF	TGTGCCAGCAGCTTGGCCGTTGGGGTAATGAACACTGAAGCTTTCTTT
.	TRBJ2-1	TRBV12-3/TRBV12-4	few	CASSPLAPNPRSYNEQFF	TGTGCCAGCAGTCCTCTAGCCCCTAATCCTCGGTCCTACAATGAGCAGTTCTTC
.	TRBJ1-5	TRBV12-3/TRBV12-4	.	CASSPPSNRVRGSNQPQHF	TGTGCCAGCAGTCCCCCATCCAACAGGGTTAGGGGTAGCAATCAGCCCCAGCATTTT
.	TRBJ1-1	TRBV5-5	few	CASSFKGVGATEAFF	TGTGCCAGCAGCTTCAAGGGAGTGGGGGCCACTGAAGCTTTCTTT
TRBD1	TRBJ2-1	TRBV20-1	.	CSARDPGQASYNEQFF	TGCAGTGCTAGAGACCCAGGACAGGCTTCCTACAATGAGCAGTTCTTC
.	TRBJ1-1	TRBV6-2/TRBV6-3	few	CASSLPDSMNTEAFF	TGTGCCAGCAGTTTACCGGACAGCATGAACACTGAAGCTTTCTTT
.	TRBJ2-1	TRBV6-1	few	CASRRGTSYNEQFF	TGTGCCAGCAGACGAGGGACATCGTACAATGAGCAGTTCTTC
TRBD2	TRBJ2-7	TRBV27	once	CASSLSGLAPYEQYF	TGTGCCAGCAGTTTATCGGGACTAGCCCCCTACGAGCAGTACTTC
.	TRBJ2-3	TRBV6-1	few	CASSRGRASTDTQYF	TGTGCCAGCAGCCGGGGAAGAGCTAGCACAGATACGCAGTATTTT
.	TRBJ2-3	TRBV24-1	few	CATSDRGAGYTDTQYF	TGTGCCACCAGTGATCGCGGGGCGGGTTACACAGATACGCAGTATTTT
.	TRBJ2-1	TRBV5-1	many	CASSLMAPSYNEQFF	TGCGCCAGCAGCTTGATGGCACCTTCCTACAATGAGCAGTTCTTC
.	TRBJ2-5	TRBV14	.	CASSQVGRGRQETQYF	TGTGCCAGCAGCCAAGTCGGCAGGGGACGCCAAGAGACCCAGTACTTC
.	TRBJ2-1	TRBV7-9	.	CASSSERQAISYNEQFF	TGTGCCAGCAGCTCCGAAAGACAGGCTATCTCCTACAATGAGCAGTTCTTC
.	TRBJ2-2	TRBV12-3/TRBV12-4	.	CASSLSLPRGTGELFF	TGTGCCAGCAGTTTATCGTTGCCCCGGGGCACCGGGGAGCTGTTTTTT
.	TRBJ2-7	TRBV3-1	.	CASSSDPVYEQYF	TGTGCCAGCAGCTCTGACCCAGTCTACGAGCAGTACTTC
.	TRBJ2-1	TRBV12-3/TRBV12-4	many	CASSSTGTQDYNEQFF	TGTGCCAGCAGTTCAACCGGGACTCAAGACTACAATGAGCAGTTCTTC
.	TRBJ1-3	TRBV9	.	CASSVAEATTTGNTIYF	TGTGCCAGCAGCGTAGCAGAAGCGACTACTACTGGAAACACCATATATTTT
.	TRBJ2-7	TRBV19	.	CASSHPGSLSYEQYF	TGTGCCAGTAGTCATCCGGGCAGCCTATCCTACGAGCAGTACTTC
.	TRBJ2-7	TRBV2	.	CASSGRVSYEQYF	TGTGCCAGCAGTGGGCGGGTCTCCTACGAGCAGTACTTC
.	TRBJ2-7	TRBV5-1	many	CASSLESRSYEQYF	TGCGCCAGCAGCTTGGAATCCAGATCCTACGAGCAGTACTTC
.	TRBJ1-1	TRBV20-1	many	CSARDSGGDTEAFF	TGCAGTGCTAGAGATTCGGGGGGCGACACTGAAGCTTTCTTT
TRBD1	TRBJ1-5	TRBV25-1	few	CASSEGTGSQPQHF	TGTGCCAGCAGTGAAGGGACAGGGAGTCAGCCCCAGCATTTT
TRBD1	TRBJ2-7	TRBV30	.	CASDRADYEQYF	TGTGCCAGTGACAGGGCCGATTACGAGCAGTACTTC
.	TRBJ1-4	TRBV12-3/TRBV12-4	many	CASSLRWTGNEKLFF	TGTGCCAGCAGTCTTCGTTGGACGGGGAATGAAAAACTGTTTTTT
.	TRBJ2-1	TRBV7-2	few	CASSFRGRGSDEQFF	TGTGCCAGCAGCTTCCGGGGGCGCGGTTCGGATGAGCAGTTCTTC
TRBD1	TRBJ1-2	TRBV6-5	few	CASSSGGQGNYGYTF	TGTGCCAGCAGTTCTGGAGGACAGGGGAACTATGGCTACACCTTC
.	TRBJ2-1	TRBV3-1	many	CASSQEPPFNEQFF	TGTGCCAGCAGCCAAGAGCCTCCCTTTAATGAGCAGTTCTTC
.	TRBJ1-1	TRBV12-3/TRBV12-4	few	CASSFRAARANTEAFF	TGTGCCAGCAGTTTCAGGGCGGCCAGGGCGAACACTGAAGCTTTCTTT
.	TRBJ2-3	TRBV10-2	.	CASSEMGTSRDTQYF	TGCGCCAGCAGTGAGATGGGTACTAGCCGAGATACGCAGTATTTT
.	TRBJ2-5	TRBV4-3	.	CASSQEWASSETQYF	TGCGCCAGCAGCCAAGAATGGGCTAGCAGTGAGACCCAGTACTTC
TRBD1	TRBJ2-7	TRBV7-8	.	CASSIYRQGAYEQYF	TGTGCCAGCAGCATTTACCGACAGGGGGCCTACGAGCAGTACTTC
TRBD1	TRBJ1-1	TRBV12-3/TRBV12-4	many	CASSLGQVPEAFF	TGTGCCAGCAGCCTCGGACAGGTGCCTGAAGCTTTCTTT
.	TRBJ2-7	TRBV29-1	.	CSVVHGYEQYF	TGCAGCGTTGTTCACGGCTACGAGCAGTACTTC
TRBD1	TRBJ1-2	TRBV6-2/TRBV6-3	.	CASLGQGNYGYTF	TGTGCCAGCCTAGGACAGGGCAACTATGGCTACACCTTC
TRBD1	TRBJ2-3	TRBV6-5	few	CASSYPDRFSTDTQYF	TGTGCCAGCAGTTACCCGGACAGGTTCAGCACAGATACGCAGTATTTT
TRBD1	TRBJ2-5	TRBV20-1	.	CSATPGTGGEETQYF	TGCAGTGCTACACCGGGGACAGGGGGCGAAGAGACCCAGTACTTC
.	TRBJ1-1	TRBV12-3/TRBV12-4	many	CASSWKNTEAFF	TGTGCCAGCAGTTGGAAAAACACTGAAGCTTTCTTT
TRBD1	TRBJ1-1	TRBV5-5	.	CASRPTGVDTEAFF	TGTGCCAGCAGGCCTACAGGGGTGGACACTGAAGCTTTCTTT
TRBD2	TRBJ2-7	TRBV5-6	few	CASSLVASGHYEQYF	TGTGCCAGCAGCTTGGTAGCTAGCGGGCACTACGAGCAGTACTTC
TRBD2	TRBJ2-7	TRBV5-6	few	CASSLATGIRASGTYEQYF	TGTGCCAGCAGCTTGGCCACAGGGATAAGGGCTAGCGGGACCTACGAGCAGTACTTC
TRBD1	TRBJ2-7	TRBV5-1	few	CASSLDRGRFSYEQYF	TGCGCCAGCAGCTTGGACAGGGGGCGATTCAGCTACGAGCAGTACTTC
.	TRBJ2-4	TRBV25-1	once	CASSDVANNIQYF	TGTGCCAGCAGTGACGTAGCCAACAACATTCAGTACTTC
TRBD1	TRBJ1-4	TRBV7-2	.	CASSLITGGLDEKLFF	TGTGCCAGCAGCTTAATCACAGGGGGCTTGGATGAAAAACTGTTTTTT
.	TRBJ1-1	TRBV12-3/TRBV12-4	.	CASSLPSGERGAFF	TGTGCCAGCAGTCTCCCTTCGGGGGAGAGGGGAGCTTTCTTT
TRBD1	TRBJ2-7	TRBV18	.	CASFPHRQGAEQYF	TGTGCCAGCTTCCCTCACAGACAGGGCGCCGAGCAGTACTTC
.	TRBJ2-7	TRBV20-1	.	CSARKTEDSYEQYF	TGCAGTGCTAGGAAGACAGAAGACTCCTACGAGCAGTACTTC
.	TRBJ2-7	TRBV12-3/TRBV12-4	many	CASSLVGGSSEQYF	TGTGCCAGCAGTTTAGTCGGGGGCTCTTCCGAGCAGTACTTC